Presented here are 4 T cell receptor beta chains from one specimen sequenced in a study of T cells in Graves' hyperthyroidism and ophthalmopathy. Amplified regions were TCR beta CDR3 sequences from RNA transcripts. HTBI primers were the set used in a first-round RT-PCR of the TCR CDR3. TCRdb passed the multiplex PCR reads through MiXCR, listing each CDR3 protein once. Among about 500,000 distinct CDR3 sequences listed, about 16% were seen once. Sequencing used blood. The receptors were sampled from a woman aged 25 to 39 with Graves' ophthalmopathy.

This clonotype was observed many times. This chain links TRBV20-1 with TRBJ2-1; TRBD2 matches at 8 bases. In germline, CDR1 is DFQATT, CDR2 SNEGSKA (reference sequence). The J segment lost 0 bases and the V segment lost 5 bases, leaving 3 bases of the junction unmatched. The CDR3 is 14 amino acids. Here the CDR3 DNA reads TGCAGTGCTCCCGGGAGGGCCTCCTACAATGAGCAGTTCTTC. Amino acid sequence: CSAPGRASYNEQFF.

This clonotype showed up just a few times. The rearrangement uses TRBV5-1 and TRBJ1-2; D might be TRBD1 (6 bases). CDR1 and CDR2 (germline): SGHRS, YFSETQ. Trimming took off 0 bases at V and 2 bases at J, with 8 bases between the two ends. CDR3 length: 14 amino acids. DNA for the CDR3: TGCGCCAGCAGCTTGGAGGGGGAAAACTATGGCTACACCTTC. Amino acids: CASSLEGENYGYTF.

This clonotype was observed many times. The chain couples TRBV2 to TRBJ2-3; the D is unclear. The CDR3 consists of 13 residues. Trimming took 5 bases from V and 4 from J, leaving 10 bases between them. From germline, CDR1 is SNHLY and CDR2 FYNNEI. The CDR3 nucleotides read TGTGCCAGCAGTTATTACAGAGCAGATACGCAGTATTTT. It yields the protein CASSYYRADTQYF. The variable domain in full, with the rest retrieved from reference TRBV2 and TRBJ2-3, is EPEVTQTPSHQVTQMGQEVILRCVPISNHLYFYWYRQILGQKVEFLVSFYNNEISEKSEIFDDQFSVERPDGSNFTLKIRSTKLEDSAMYFCASSYYRADTQYFGPGTRLTVL.

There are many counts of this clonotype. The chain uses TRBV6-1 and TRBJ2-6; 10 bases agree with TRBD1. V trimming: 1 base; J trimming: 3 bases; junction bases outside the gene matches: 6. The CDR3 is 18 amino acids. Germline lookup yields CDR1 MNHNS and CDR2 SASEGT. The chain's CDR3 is CASSEVETGGGGANVLTF. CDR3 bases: TGTGCCAGCAGTGAAGTTGAGACAGGGGGCGGTGGGGCCAACGTCCTGACTTTC.